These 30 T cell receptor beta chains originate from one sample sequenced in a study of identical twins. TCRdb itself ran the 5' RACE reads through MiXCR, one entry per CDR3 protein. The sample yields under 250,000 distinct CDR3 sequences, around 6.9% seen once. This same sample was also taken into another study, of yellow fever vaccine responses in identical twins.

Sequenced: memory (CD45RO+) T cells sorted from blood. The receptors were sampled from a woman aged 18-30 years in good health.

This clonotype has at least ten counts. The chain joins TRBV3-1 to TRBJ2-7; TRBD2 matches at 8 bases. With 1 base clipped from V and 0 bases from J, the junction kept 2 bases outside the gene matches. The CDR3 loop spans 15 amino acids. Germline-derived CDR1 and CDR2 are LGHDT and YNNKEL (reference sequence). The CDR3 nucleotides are TGTGCCAGCAGCCAAGCGGGAGGGACCTCCTACGAGCAGTACTTC. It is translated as CASSQAGGTSYEQYF.

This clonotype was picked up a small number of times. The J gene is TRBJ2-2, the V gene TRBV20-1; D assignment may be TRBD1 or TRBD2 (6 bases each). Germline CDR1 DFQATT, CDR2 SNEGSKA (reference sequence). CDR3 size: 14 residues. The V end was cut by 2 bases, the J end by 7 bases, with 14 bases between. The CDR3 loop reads CSARKGGGFGELFF. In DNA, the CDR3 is TGCAGTGCTAGAAAGGGGGGCGGTTTCGGGGAGCTGTTTTTT.

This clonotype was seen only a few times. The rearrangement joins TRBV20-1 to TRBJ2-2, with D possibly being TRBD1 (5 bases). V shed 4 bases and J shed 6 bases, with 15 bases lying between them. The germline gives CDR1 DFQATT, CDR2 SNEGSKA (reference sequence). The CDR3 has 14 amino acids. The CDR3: CSAKLGRVAGELFF. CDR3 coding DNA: TGCAGTGCTAAACTTGGCAGGGTTGCCGGGGAGCTGTTTTTT.

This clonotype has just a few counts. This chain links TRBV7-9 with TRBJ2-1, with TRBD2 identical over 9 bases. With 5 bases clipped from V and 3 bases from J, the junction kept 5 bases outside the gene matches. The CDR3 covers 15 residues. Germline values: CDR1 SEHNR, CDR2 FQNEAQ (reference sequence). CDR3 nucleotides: TGTGCCAGCAGCCTCAGGACTAGCGACTACAATGAGCAGTTCTTC. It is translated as CASSLRTSDYNEQFF.

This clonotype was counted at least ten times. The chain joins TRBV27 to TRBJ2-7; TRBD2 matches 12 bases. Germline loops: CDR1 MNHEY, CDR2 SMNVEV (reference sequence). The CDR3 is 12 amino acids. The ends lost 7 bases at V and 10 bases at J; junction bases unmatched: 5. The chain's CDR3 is CASTSGGAQQYF. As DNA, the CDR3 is TGTGCCAGCACTAGCGGGGGGGCGCAACAGTACTTC.

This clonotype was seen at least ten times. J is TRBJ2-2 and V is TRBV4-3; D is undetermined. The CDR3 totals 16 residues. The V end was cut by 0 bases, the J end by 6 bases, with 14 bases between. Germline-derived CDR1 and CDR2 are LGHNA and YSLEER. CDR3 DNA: TGCGCCAGCAGCCAAGAGGCTGTTACGGAACCCGGGGAGCTGTTTTTT. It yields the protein CASSQEAVTEPGELFF.

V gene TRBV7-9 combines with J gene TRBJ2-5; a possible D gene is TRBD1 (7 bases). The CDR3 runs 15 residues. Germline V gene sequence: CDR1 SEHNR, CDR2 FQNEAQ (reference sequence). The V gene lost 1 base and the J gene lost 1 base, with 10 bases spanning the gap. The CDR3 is CASSLGGDSQETQYF. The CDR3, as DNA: TGTGCCAGCAGCTTAGGCGGGGACAGCCAAGAGACCCAGTACTTC.

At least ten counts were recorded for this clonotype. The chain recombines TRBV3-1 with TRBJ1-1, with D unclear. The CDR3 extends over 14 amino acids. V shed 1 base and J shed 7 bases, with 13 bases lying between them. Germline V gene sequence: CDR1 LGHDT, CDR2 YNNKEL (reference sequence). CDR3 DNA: TGTGCCAGCAGCCAAGTTCCCAAGACCGGTGAAGCTTTCTTT. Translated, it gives CASSQVPKTGEAFF.

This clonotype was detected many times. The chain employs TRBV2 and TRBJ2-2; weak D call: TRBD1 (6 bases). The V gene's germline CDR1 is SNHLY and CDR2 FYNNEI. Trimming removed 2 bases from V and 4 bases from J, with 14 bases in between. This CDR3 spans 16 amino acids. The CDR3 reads CASSEPWGQGTGELFF. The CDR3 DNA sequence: TGTGCCAGCAGTGAACCCTGGGGGCAGGGCACCGGGGAGCTGTTTTTT. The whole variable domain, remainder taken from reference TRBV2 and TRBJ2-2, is EPEVTQTPSHQVTQMGQEVILRCVPISNHLYFYWYRQILGQKVEFLVSFYNNEISEKSEIFDDQFSVERPDGSNFTLKIRSTKLEDSAMYFCASSEPWGQGTGELFFGEGSRLTVL.

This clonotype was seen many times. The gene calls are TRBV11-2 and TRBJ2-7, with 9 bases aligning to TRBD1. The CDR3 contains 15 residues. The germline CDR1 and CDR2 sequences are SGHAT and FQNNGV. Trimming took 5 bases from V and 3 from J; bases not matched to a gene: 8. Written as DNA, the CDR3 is TGTGCCAGCAGCCTGGGACAGGGAAATTTCTACGAGCAGTACTTC. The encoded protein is CASSLGQGNFYEQYF.

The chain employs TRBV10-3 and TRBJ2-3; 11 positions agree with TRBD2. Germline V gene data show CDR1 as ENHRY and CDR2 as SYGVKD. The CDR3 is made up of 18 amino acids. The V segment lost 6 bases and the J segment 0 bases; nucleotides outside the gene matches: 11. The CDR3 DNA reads TGTGCCATCAGCGGGGGGACTAGCGGTAGAATTAGCACAGATACGCAGTATTTT. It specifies CAISGGTSGRISTDTQYF.

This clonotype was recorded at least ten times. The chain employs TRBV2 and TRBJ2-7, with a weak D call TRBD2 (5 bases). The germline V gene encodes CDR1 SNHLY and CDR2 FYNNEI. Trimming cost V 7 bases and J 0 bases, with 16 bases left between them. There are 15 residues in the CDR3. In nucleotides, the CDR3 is TGTGCCAGCAAGCCTCAAGCGGTTAGCTCCTACGAGCAGTACTTC. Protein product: CASKPQAVSSYEQYF.

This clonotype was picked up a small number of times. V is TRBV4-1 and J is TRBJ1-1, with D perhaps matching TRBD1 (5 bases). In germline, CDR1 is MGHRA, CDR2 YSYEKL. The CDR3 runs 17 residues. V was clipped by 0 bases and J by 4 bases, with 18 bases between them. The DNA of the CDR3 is TGCGCCAGCAGCCAAGACTTCGGGGCACCCGAGGGCACTGAAGCTTTCTTT. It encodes CASSQDFGAPEGTEAFF.

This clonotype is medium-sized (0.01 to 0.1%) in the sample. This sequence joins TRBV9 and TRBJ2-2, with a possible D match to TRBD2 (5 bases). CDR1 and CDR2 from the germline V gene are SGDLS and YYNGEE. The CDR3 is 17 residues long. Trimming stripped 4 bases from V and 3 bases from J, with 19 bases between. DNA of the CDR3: TGTGCCAGCAGCAACCCGAGCGGAACAGCCGACACCGGGGAGCTGTTTTTT. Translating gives CASSNPSGTADTGELFF.

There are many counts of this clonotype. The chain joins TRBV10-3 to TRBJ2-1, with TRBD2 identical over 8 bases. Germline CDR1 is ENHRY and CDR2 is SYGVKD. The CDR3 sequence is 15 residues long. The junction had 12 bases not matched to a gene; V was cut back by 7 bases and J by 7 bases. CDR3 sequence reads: CAITPGSGNQNEQFF. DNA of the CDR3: TGTGCCATCACCCCGGGTAGCGGGAACCAGAATGAGCAGTTCTTC.

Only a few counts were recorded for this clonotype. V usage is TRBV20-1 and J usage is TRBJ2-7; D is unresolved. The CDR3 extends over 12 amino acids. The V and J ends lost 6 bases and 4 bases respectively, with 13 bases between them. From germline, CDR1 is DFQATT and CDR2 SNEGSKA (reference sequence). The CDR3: CSAMNTEYEQYF. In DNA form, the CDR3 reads TGCAGTGCAATGAATACAGAATACGAGCAGTACTTC.

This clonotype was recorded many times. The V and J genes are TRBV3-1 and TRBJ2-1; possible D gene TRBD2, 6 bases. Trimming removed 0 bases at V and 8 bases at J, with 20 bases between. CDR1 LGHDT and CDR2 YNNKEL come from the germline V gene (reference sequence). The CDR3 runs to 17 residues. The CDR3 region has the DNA TGTGCCAGCAGCCAAGATTTGGGTAGTGGGGGGTTGGATGAGCAGTTCTTC. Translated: CASSQDLGSGGLDEQFF.

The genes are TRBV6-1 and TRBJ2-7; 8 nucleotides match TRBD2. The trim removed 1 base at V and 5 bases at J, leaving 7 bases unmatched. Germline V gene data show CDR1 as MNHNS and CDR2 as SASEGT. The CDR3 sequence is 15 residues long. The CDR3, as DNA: TGTGCCAGCAGTGAAGAGGCGGGGGGTTTCCACGAGCAGTACTTC. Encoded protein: CASSEEAGGFHEQYF.

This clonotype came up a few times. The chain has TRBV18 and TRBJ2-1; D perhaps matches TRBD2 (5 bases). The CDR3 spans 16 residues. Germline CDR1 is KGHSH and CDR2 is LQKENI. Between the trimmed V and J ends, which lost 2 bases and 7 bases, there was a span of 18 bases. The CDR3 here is CASSPKSTTGGNEQFF. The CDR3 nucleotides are TGTGCCAGCTCACCAAAGTCGACTACGGGTGGGAATGAGCAGTTCTTC.

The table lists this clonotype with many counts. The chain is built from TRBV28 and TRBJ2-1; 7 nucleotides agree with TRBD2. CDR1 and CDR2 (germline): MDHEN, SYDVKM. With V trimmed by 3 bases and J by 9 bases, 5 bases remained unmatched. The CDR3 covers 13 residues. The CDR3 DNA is TGTGCCAGCAGTTTTAATGGGAGGGGTGAGCAGTTCTTC. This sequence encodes CASSFNGRGEQFF.

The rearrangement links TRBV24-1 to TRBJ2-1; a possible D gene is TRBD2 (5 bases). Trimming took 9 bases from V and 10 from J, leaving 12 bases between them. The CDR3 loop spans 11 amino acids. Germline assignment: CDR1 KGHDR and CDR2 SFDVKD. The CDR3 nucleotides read TGTGCCACCGGGTCGGGATGGGAGCAGTTCTTC. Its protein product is CATGSGWEQFF.

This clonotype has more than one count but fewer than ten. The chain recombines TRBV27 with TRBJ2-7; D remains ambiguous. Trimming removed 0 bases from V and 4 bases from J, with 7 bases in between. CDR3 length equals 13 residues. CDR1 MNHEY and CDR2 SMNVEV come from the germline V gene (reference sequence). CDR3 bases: TGTGCCAGCAGTTTATCAGTCGGATACGAGCAGTACTTC. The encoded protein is CASSLSVGYEQYF.

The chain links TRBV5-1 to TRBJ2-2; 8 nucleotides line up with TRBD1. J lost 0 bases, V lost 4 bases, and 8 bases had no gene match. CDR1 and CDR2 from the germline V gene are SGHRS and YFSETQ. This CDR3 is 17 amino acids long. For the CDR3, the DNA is TGCGCCAGCAGCCCGACGGGGACAGGCCCGAACACCGGGGAGCTGTTTTTT. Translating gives CASSPTGTGPNTGELFF.

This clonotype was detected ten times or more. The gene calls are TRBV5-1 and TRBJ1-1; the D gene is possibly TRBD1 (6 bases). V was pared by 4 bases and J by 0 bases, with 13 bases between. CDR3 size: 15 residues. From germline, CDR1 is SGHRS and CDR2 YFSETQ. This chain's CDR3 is CASSPTTGMNTEAFF. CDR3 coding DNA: TGCGCCAGCAGCCCCACCACAGGGATGAACACTGAAGCTTTCTTT. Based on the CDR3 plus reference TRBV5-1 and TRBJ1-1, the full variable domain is KAGVTQTPRYLIKTRGQQVTLSCSPISGHRSVSWYQQTPGQGLQFLFEYFSETQRNKGNFPGRFSGRQFSNSRSEMNVSTLELGDSALYLCASSPTTGMNTEAFFGQGTRLTVV.

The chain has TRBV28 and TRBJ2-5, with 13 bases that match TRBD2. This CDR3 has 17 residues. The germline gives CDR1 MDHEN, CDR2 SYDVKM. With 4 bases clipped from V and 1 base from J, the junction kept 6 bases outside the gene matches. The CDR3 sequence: CASSSAGTSGIQETQYF. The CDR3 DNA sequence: TGTGCCAGCAGTTCCGCCGGGACTAGCGGGATCCAAGAGACCCAGTACTTC. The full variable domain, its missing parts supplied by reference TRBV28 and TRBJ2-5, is DVKVTQSSRYLVKRTGEKVFLECVQDMDHENMFWYRQDPGLGLRLIYFSYDVKMKEKGDIPEGYSVSREKKERFSLILESASTNQTSMYLCASSSAGTSGIQETQYFGPGTRLLVL.

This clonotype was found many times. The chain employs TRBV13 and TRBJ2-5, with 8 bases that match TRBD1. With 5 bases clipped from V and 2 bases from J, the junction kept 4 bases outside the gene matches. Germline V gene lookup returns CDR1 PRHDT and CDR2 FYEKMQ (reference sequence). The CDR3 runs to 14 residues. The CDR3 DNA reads TGTGCCAGCAGCGGAACAGGGGGGCAAGAGACCCAGTACTTC. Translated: CASSGTGGQETQYF. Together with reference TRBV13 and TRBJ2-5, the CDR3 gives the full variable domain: AAGVIQSPRHLIKEKRETATLKCYPIPRHDTVYWYQQGPGQDPQFLISFYEKMQSDKGSIPDRFSAQQFSDYHSELNMSSLELGDSALYFCASSGTGGQETQYFGPGTRLLVL.

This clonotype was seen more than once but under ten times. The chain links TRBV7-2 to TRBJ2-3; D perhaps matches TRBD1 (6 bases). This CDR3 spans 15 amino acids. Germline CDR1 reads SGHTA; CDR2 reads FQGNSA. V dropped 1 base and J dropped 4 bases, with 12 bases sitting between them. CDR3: CASSLVGRGADTQYF. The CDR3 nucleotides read TGTGCCAGCAGCTTAGTTGGCAGGGGTGCAGATACGCAGTATTTT.

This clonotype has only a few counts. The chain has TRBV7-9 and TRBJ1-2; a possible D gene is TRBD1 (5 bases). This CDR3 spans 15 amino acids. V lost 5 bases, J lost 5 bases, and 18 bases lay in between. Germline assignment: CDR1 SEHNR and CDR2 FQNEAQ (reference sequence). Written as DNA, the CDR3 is TGTGCCAGCAGCCCGGAATCCGGGACCGTATATGGCTACACCTTC. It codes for CASSPESGTVYGYTF.

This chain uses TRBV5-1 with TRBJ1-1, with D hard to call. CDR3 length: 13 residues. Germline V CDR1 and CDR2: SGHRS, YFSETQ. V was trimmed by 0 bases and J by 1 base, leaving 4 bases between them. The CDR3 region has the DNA TGCGCCAGCAGCTTGGACACGAACACTGAAGCTTTCTTT. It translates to CASSLDTNTEAFF. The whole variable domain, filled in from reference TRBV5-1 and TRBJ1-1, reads KAGVTQTPRYLIKTRGQQVTLSCSPISGHRSVSWYQQTPGQGLQFLFEYFSETQRNKGNFPGRFSGRQFSNSRSEMNVSTLELGDSALYLCASSLDTNTEAFFGQGTRLTVV.

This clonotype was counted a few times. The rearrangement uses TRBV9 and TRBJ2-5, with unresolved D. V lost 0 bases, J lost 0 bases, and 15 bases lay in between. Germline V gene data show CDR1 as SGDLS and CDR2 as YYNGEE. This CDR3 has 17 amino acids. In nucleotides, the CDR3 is TGTGCCAGCAGCGTAGCGGCTTTGGGCCGGGACCAAGAGACCCAGTACTTC. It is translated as CASSVAALGRDQETQYF.